This TCR beta chain comes out of a study of molecular identifiers for immune sequencing clone quantification. On this clonotype: Given a much more abundant clone one base away, this may be a read error.

TCRdb passed the PCR reads through MiXCR, listing each CDR3 protein once. The sample lists hundreds of thousands of distinct CDR3 sequences, over 25% occurring once. This TCR came from a human donor in good health. Some libraries in this study had Jurkat cell RNA spiked in. The sequencing input was naive CD8+ T cells from blood, with Jurkat cell RNA spiked in. As for subset: FACS-sorted CD8+CD4-CCR7+CD45RA+ naive T cells.

The CDR3 here is CGSRGTGAQPQHF. Here the CDR3 DNA reads TGTGGCAGCAGAGGGACAGGGGCTCAGCCCCAGCATTTT. The chain links TRBV12-3 or TRBV12-4 to TRBJ1-5; 10 bases are shared with TRBD1. This CDR3 is built from 13 residues.